The rows below give T cell receptor beta chains drawn from one sample of a study of monozygotic twins with inflammatory bowel disease. TCRdb reprocessed the 5' RACE reads, keeping one entry per CDR3 protein, no DNA. The specimen's table records approximately 400,000 distinct CDR3 sequences. The specimen sequenced was blood. The receptors come from a human donor with ulcerative colitis or Crohn's disease, or a healthy co-twin of an affected twin (not recorded which). Both conserved end residues are part of each CDR3. Each record gives: V gene, J gene, CDR3 protein.

TRBV4-3	TRBJ1-2	CASSPGRGLYGYTF
TRBV2	TRBJ2-5	CASSKDRGQETQYF
TRBV18	TRBJ2-7	CASSPLRPVNGEQYF
TRBV24-1	TRBJ2-1	CATSDSDGRSYNEQFF
TRBV5-1	TRBJ1-2	CASSLGAGGRGYTF
TRBV6-5	TRBJ2-7	CASSFSVADEQYF
TRBV2	TRBJ2-2	CDSSDDYPTGELFF
TRBV18	TRBJ1-1	CASSPLGTAEAFF
TRBV5-1	TRBJ1-6	CASSSGRGSPLHF
TRBV3-1	TRBJ2-2	CASSDWAQKGELFF
TRBV3-1	TRBJ1-3	CASSQGDAGNTIYF
TRBV18	TRBJ2-7	CASSPSRASYEQYF
TRBV12-3/TRBV12-4	TRBJ2-6	CASSLSLGANVLTF
TRBV21-1	TRBJ2-7	CASSKLARPSSYEQYF
TRBV11-2	TRBJ1-2	CASTPGGTSGYTF
TRBV11-2	TRBJ2-2	CASSLTLGPGQANTGELFF
TRBV28	TRBJ2-3	CASSLRVSGQGTDTQYF
TRBV23-1	TRBJ2-5	CASSNPNKRRAETQYF
TRBV28	TRBJ1-4	CASSPQWSNEKLFF
TRBV7-9	TRBJ2-7	CASSHHMGRGGSYEQYF
TRBV5-6	TRBJ2-1	CASSLDPREQFF
TRBV29-1	TRBJ2-5	CSAARSWETQYF
TRBV28	TRBJ1-5	CASSLGTGYQPQHF
TRBV6-5	TRBJ1-5	CASSYSQGGFNQPQHF
TRBV7-8	TRBJ2-2	CASSLFPHANTGELFF
TRBV5-5	TRBJ1-2	CASSRTTPPRDGYTF
TRBV12-3/TRBV12-4	TRBJ1-6	CASSLLNSPLHF
TRBV5-1	TRBJ1-2	CASSLALRQDRYGYTF
TRBV19	TRBJ1-2	CASSLPGIGDGYTF
TRBV7-6	TRBJ2-1	CASSQKRDRAYNEQFF
TRBV5-1	TRBJ2-5	CASSFGRTGLPLYQETQYF
TRBV4-1	TRBJ2-3	CASSLSGLSTDTQYF
TRBV11-2	TRBJ2-2	CASSSKFGLAANTGELFF
TRBV29-1	TRBJ1-1	CSVVRDMNTEAFF
TRBV30	TRBJ2-1	CAWKKGLVSYNEQFF
TRBV5-6	TRBJ2-4	CASSTPGQPNIQYF
TRBV28	TRBJ2-7	CASNPAAGYEQYF
TRBV19	TRBJ1-2	CASSAIYRESGYTF
TRBV6-1	TRBJ1-6	CASSEMRQGNSPLHF
TRBV19	TRBJ1-4	CATSLDRVGEKLFF
TRBV5-1	TRBJ2-5	CASSPKSGGVQETQYF
TRBV5-1	TRBJ2-7	CASSPSGLAYEQYF
TRBV18	TRBJ2-5	CASSPRRGQIQETQYF
TRBV5-1	TRBJ1-4	CASTSRDSDRNEKLFF
TRBV18	TRBJ2-2	CASSPGKDTGELFF
TRBV4-3	TRBJ1-1	CASSQGTGHRNTEAFF
TRBV5-6	TRBJ2-5	CASSLGGHIQETQYF
TRBV14	TRBJ2-1	CASSPEAGGSYNEQFF
TRBV20-1	TRBJ2-6	CSASLPGAAANVLTF
TRBV7-3	TRBJ2-1	CASSLARSSYNEQFF